At least ten counts were recorded for the clone carrying this T cell receptor (beta chain). Its target is not known. MiXCR reprocessed the PCR reads for TCRdb. The sample yields roughly 89,000 clones, under 15% seen once. These data are taken from a study of metastatic and nonmetastatic thyroid tumors. Whole-study results and caveats: As reported, TCR beta diversity in blood and tumor was significantly higher in malignant thyroid tumors than in benign nodules.

V shed 5 bases and J 3 bases; nucleotides not matched to a gene: 7. The germline V gene has CDR1 MNHEY and CDR2 SMNVEV (reference sequence). This CDR3 has 15 residues. Thyroid surgery was preceded by no treatment in any patient. The clonotype was recovered from a female donor with papillary thyroid cancer or a benign thyroid nodule (not recorded which). Some clones in this sample may be carry-over from other donors' samples. This sequence joins TRBV27 and TRBJ2-7; 10 bases are shared with TRBD1. Sequenced material: tumor tissue. The CDR3 sequence: CASSRPDRGLYEQYF. For the CDR3, the DNA is TGTGCCAGCAGTCGGCCCGACAGGGGGCTCTACGAGCAGTACTTC.